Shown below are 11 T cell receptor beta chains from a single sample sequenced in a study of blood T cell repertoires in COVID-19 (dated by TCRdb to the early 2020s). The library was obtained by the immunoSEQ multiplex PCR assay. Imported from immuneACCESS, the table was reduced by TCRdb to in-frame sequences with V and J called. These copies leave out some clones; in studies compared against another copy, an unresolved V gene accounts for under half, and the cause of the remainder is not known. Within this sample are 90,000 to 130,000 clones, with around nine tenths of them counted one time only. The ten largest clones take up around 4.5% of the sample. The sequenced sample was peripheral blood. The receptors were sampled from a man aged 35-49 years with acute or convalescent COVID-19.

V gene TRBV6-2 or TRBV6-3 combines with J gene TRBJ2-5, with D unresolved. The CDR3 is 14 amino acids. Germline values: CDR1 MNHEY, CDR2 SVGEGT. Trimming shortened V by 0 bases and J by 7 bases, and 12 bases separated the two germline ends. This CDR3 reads CASSYSMGDGTQYF. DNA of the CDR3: TGTGCCAGCAGTTACTCGATGGGCGATGGGACCCAGTACTTC.

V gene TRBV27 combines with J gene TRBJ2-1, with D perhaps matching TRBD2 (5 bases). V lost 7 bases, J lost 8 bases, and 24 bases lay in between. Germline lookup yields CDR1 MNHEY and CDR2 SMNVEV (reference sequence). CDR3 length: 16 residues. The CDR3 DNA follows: TGTGCCAGCAAAGCGGAAGGGCCCCCCTTTAGGGATGAGCAGTTCTTC. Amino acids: CASKAEGPPFRDEQFF.

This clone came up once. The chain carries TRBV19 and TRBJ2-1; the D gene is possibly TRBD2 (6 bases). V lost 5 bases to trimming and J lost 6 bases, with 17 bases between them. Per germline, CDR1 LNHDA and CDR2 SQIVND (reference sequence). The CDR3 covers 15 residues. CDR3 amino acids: CASSSDNIAANEQFF. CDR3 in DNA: TGTGCCAGTAGTTCTGACAACATAGCGGCCAATGAGCAGTTCTTC. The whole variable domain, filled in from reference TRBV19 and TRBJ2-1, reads DGGITQSPKYLFRKEGQNVTLSCEQNLNHDAMYWYRQDPGQGLRLIYYSQIVNDFQKGDIAEGYSVSREKKESFPLTVTSAQKNPTAFYLCASSSDNIAANEQFFGPGTRLTVL.

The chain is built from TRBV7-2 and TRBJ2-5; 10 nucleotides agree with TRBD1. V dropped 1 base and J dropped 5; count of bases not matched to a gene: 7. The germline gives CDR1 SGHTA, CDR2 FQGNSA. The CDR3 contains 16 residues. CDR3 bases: TGTGCCAGCAGCTTAGTTGGGACAGGGGTAGGGGAGACCCAGTACTTC. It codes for CASSLVGTGVGETQYF.

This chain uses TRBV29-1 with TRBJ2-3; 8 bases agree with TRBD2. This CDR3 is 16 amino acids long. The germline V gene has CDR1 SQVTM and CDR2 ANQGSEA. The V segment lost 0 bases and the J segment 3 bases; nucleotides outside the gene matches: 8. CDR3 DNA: TGCAGCGTTGAAGATCCCGACGGGAGGGTTACAGATACGCAGTATTTT. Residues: CSVEDPDGRVTDTQYF.

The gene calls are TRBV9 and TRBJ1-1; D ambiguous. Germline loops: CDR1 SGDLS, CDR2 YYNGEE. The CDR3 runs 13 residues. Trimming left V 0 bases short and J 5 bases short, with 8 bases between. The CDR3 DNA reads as TGTGCCAGCAGCGTAGGAGGGAGGACTGAAGCTTTCTTT. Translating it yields CASSVGGRTEAFF. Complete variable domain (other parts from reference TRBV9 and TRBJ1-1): DSGVTQTPKHLITATGQRVTLRCSPRSGDLSVYWYQQSLDQGLQFLIQYYNGEERAKGNILERFSAQQFPDLHSELNLSSLELGDSALYFCASSVGGRTEAFFGQGTRLTVV.

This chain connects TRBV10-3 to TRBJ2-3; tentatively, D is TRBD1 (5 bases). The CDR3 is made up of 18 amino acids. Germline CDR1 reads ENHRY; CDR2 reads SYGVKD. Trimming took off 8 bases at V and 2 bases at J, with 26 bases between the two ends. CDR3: CAIGRGTDILVSTDTQYF. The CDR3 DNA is TGTGCCATCGGTAGGGGAACCGATATATTAGTGTCCACAGATACGCAGTATTTT.

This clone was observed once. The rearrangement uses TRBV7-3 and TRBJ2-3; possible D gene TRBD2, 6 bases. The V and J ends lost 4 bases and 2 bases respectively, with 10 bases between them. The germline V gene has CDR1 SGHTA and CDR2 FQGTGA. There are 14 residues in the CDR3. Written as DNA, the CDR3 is TGTGCCAGCAGCTGGGGACTTAACACAGATACGCAGTATTTT. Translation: CASSWGLNTDTQYF.

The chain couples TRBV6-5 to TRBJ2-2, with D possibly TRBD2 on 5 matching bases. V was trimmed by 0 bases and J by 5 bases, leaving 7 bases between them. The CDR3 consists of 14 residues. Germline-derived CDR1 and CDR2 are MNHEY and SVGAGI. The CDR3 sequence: CASSYSRRTGELFF. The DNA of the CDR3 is TGTGCCAGCAGTTACTCGAGGAGGACCGGGGAGCTGTTTTTT.

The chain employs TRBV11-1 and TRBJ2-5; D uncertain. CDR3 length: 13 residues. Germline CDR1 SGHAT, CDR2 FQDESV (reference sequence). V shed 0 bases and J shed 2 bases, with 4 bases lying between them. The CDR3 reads CASSLAPQETQYF. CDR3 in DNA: TGTGCCAGCAGCTTAGCTCCGCAAGAGACCCAGTACTTC.

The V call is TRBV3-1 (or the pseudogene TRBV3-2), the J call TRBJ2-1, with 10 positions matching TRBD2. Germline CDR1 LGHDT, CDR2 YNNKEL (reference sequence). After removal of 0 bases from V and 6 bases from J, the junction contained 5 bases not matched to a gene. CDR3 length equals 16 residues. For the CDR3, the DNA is TGTGCCAGCAGCCAAGAGGGCCTAGCGGGGGCCAATGAGCAGTTCTTC. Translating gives CASSQEGLAGANEQFF.